This T cell receptor (beta chain) was captured by sequencing in a study of identifying expanded T cells in peripheral blood (dated by TCRdb to between 2018 and 2021). At the level of the whole study: Separate aliquots of the same genomic DNA pool were sequenced to produce technical replicates, and four replicates were compared in pairs. What the work shows at the level of the full study, not this receptor alone: It was expected by the authors that biological variance in healthy repertoires might increase further over much longer intervals, such as months to years. The binomial model flagged roughly 1.2 differentially abundant clones between technical replicates but roughly 15 over about 2 weeks and around 19 over around 4 weeks. For all healthy donors, the variance in clone template counts between roughly two-week samples rose significantly as total template count increased. The beta-binomial model significantly reduced the number of clones called differentially abundant and the false-positive rate across all healthy-donor time intervals.

In the case of this clone: Its recognized antigen is unknown. No clone much larger than this one lies a single base away; base qualities are absent.

During the collection period, no immune events, such as infections, were documented for the healthy donors. To calibrate time-dependent variance in a beta-binomial model of T-cell clone differential abundance, blood repertoires from healthy donors were used as a training cohort. The training cohort comprised some 10 healthy donors, 3 female and 7 male. On average the donors were approximately 42 years old, and their ages spanned about 29 to 65 years. Obtained from a commercial supplier, whole blood was collected from each healthy donor at three time points set around 2 weeks apart. Genomic DNA was extracted from unsorted whole blood for immunosequencing. The immunoSEQ Assay, which relies on bias-controlled multiplex PCR amplification of genomic DNA, was used to profile TCRbeta CDR3 regions. The authors processed their data as follows. To quantify the absolute abundance of each unique TCRbeta CDR3 region, the sequences were collapsed and filtered. Two models were used to test differential abundance: a binomial model (Fisher-equivalent) and a beta-binomial model that adds time-dependent variance fitted from healthy donors. Any clone with fewer than 5 combined templates was excluded, and a clone was called differentially abundant if its Benjamini-Hochberg FDR was below 0.01. The form v = (b*log(k)+a)^2 was used to model beta-binomial variance as a function of total template count across the two samples. TCRdb re-hosts the immuneACCESS table, in-frame sequences only. Its copies lack some clones; in the studies checked, an unresolved V gene accounts for under half of them, and the cause for the rest is not known. That table supplies the V and J calls and clone size; D and trimming were determined from the DNA. The sample contains about 91,000 clones, about 87% of them found a single time. Around 3.6% of the sample is in the top ten clones.

The germline V gene encodes CDR1 SGHTA and CDR2 FQGTGA. The CDR3 has 13 amino acids, counting the end cysteine and phenylalanine. Only CDR3 DNA remains: 39 bases, in frame from the first base. V is pruned by 5 bases and J by 9 bases, leaving 6 bases of the junction without a gene match. The sequence links TRBV7-3 to TRBJ2-2; a stretch of 7 junction bases matches TRBD1. Specimen: blood. The receptor was isolated from a person aged 18-69 years in good health. The nucleotides are TGTGCCAGCAGCCCAGGGACAGCACGGGAGCTGTTTTTT. The resulting protein is CASSPGTARELFF.